This entry features one T cell receptor beta chain sequence. What this receptor recognizes is not known. Qualities for individual bases were not recorded, and no much larger clone is one base off. One collaborating source in Seattle enrolled patients during active infection and followed them longitudinally through the course of disease. Whole blood was collected in K2EDTA tubes by collaborating institutions according to the institutions' own protocols. Collaborator samples were shipped for TCRbeta analysis as frozen whole blood, isolated PBMCs, or DNA extracted from either sample type. This entry comes from a study of blood T cell repertoires in COVID-19 (dated by TCRdb to about 2020). Some background on the complete study: The collaborator samples originated in the United States, Italy and Spain and spanned the acute and convalescent phases of COVID-19. The prospective study material was composed of cDNA or gDNA derived from T cells, B-cell-depleted T cells, or PBMCs. Subjects who had been exposed to COVID-19, were actively infected with it, or had recovered from it provided the deeply sampled blood TCRbeta repertoires that made up the dataset. The repertoires were made available in a free public database intended to serve as a resource for research on the immune response to SARS-CoV-2. The samples were drawn from the first 160 participants of the ongoing ImmuneRACE study and from 1,254 subjects provided by 6 global collaborators. A de-identified subject ID, COVID-19 status, age in years and sex were almost always included in the sample metadata. Where HLA class I and class II types were available, the types were taken from metadata supplied by the sample provider, not from assay-based typing. General findings and caveats noted by the study authors: The quantity of clinical and demographic metadata differed by source and by participant and was supplied without curation.

The CDR3, cysteine through phenylalanine, is 15 amino acids long. Solely the CDR3 DNA is kept, with 45 bases framed from the first base. CDR1 and CDR2 (SGHRS, YFSETQ) derive from the germline V gene. V has 2 bases trimmed and J has 0 bases trimmed; junction bases matching no gene number 2. TCRbeta CDR3 regions were amplified from genomic DNA by means of the immunoSEQ Assay, a bias-controlled multiplex PCR. The original pipeline was this. Within the assay, amplification of reference gene primers was used to estimate how many nucleated cells each sample contained. To quantify the absolute abundance of each unique TCRbeta CDR3 rearrangement, sequence reads were collapsed and filtered. For each sample, productive Simpson clonality was calculated by taking the square root of Simpson's diversity index across productive rearrangements. The table was pulled from immuneACCESS by TCRdb, which kept in-frame rearrangements only. Such tables lose some clones; where checked, under half of the loss comes from unresolved V genes, and the rest has no known cause. The DNA was the basis for D and trimming; V, J and clone size are from that table. This sample lists nearly 300,000 clones; 84% were detected once. Clones ranked in the top ten supply around 1.6% of the sample.

This sequence was found in a human donor with COVID-19, enrolled during active disease. The donor label of this sample is uncertain. Sequenced sample: peripheral blood. This sequence uses TRBV5-1 and TRBJ2-7; the central 10 bases match TRBD1. The sequenced DNA: TGCGCCAGCAGCTTTCGGACAGGGGGCTCCTACGAGCAGTACTTC. Translated, it gives CASSFRTGGSYEQYF.